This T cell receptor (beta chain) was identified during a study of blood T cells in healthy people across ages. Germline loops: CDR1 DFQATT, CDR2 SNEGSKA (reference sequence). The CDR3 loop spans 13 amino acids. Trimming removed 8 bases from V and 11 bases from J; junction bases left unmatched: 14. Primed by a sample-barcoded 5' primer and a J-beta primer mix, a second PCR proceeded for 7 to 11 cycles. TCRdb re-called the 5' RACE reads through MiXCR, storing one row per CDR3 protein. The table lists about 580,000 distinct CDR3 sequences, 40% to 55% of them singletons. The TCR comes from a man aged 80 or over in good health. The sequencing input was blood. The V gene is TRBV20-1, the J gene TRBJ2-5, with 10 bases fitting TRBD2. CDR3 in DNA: TGCAGTACCGGACTAGCGGCCTACAATGAGCAGTACTTC. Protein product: CSTGLAAYNEQYF.